This T cell receptor beta chain was retrieved from a study of blood T cell repertoires in COVID-19. Across the study: Samples representing acute and convalescent COVID-19 were sourced from the United States, Italy and Spain. The cDNA or gDNA used as material had been derived from T cells, B-cell-depleted T cells, or PBMCs.

Data came from immunoSEQ multiplex PCR; TCRdb stores just in-frame clones and leaves some out. Of fewer than 250,000 clones in the sample, about 90% were seen once. The germline V and J ends were trimmed by 0 bases and 4 bases, with 16 bases remaining between them. Germline values: CDR1 LGHNA, CDR2 YNFKEQ. The length of the CDR3 is 17 residues. The gene calls are TRBV4-2 and TRBJ2-1, with D perhaps TRBD2 (5 bases). This TCR was recovered from a woman aged 55-70 years with acute or convalescent COVID-19. Sequencing was done on a sample of peripheral blood. The DNA for the CDR3 is TGTGCCAGCAGCCAAGAAGTACGGTGGGAGTCGTACAATGAGCAGTTCTTC. Residues: CASSQEVRWESYNEQFF.